This T cell receptor (beta chain) derives from a study of OX40 agonist ivuxolimab in advanced cancers. For the study at large: A mean age of roughly 62 years, range roughly 23 to 79, was recorded, and around 85% were male. It was permissible to have had prior anti-PD-1, anti-PD-L1 or anti-CTLA-4 therapy, and approximately 40% had some. Study-wide results and caveats: Among the least clonally expanded were partial responders at 0.1-3.0 mg/kg. Blood T cells, both CD4+ and CD8+, expanded clonally by week 6 at 0.1 to 3.0 mg/kg.

Using immunoSEQ multiplex PCR, the repertoire was profiled, and TCRdb retains in-frame clones only, with some absent. The sample lists about 79,000 clones; about 91% were seen once. To note about this clone: No antigen is known for it.

This CDR3 comprises 15 residues. Per the germline V gene, CDR1 is SGHRS and CDR2 is YFSETQ. With 0 bases removed from V and 4 bases from J, the gap between germline ends came to 11 bases. The V gene is TRBV5-1, the J gene TRBJ1-5, with D maybe TRBD1 (6 bases). The sequencing used CD4+ or CD8+ T cells sorted from blood, collected in a trial of the OX40 agonist ivuxolimab. This sequence originates from an adult with an advanced solid tumor such as melanoma, head and neck, liver or kidney cancer. In nucleotides, the CDR3 is TGCGCCAGCAGCTTGGACGGGACAAAAAATCAGCCCCAGCATTTT. Its translation is CASSLDGTKNQPQHF.